What follows are 28 T cell receptor beta chains derived from one specimen sequenced in a study of T cells after yellow fever vaccination. Via MiXCR, TCRdb re-called the 5' RACE reads, giving one row per CDR3 protein. The table has just under 600,000 distinct CDR3 sequences, about 13% seen once; the top ten hold around 15%. This material consisted of PBMCs, taken on the day of the yellow fever booster vaccination. These receptors came from a man between 25 and 39 years old who received the YFV17D yellow fever vaccine.

The CDR3 reads CASSSHRGQPQHF. In nucleotides, the CDR3 is TGTGCCAGCAGCTCTCACAGGGGACAGCCCCAGCATTTT. The chain combines TRBV7-2 with TRBJ1-5, with 7 bases fitting TRBD1. Per germline, CDR1 SGHTA and CDR2 FQGNSA. V lost 4 bases to trimming and J lost 7 bases; unmatched junction nucleotides: 4. The CDR3 loop spans 13 amino acids.

The V and J genes are TRBV5-1 and TRBJ2-2; maybe TRBD1 (6 bases). CDR3 size: 14 residues. Germline CDR1 reads SGHRS; CDR2 reads YFSETQ. The V end lost 4 bases, the J end lost 4 bases, and 11 bases lay between the germline ends. This CDR3 reads CASSTTGSTGELFF. The CDR3 nucleotides are TGCGCCAGCAGCACGACAGGATCCACCGGGGAGCTGTTTTTT.

This clonotype was seen repeatedly, ten times or more. The V call is TRBV12-3 or TRBV12-4, the J call TRBJ2-7; D may be TRBD1 or TRBD2 (6 bases each). Trimming removed 3 bases at V and 4 bases at J, with 10 bases between. CDR3 length: 13 amino acids. Here the CDR3 DNA reads TGTGCCAGCAGTTTGGGGGGCGTTTACGAGCAGTACTTC. Translated, it gives CASSLGGVYEQYF.

A remark on this clonotype: One junction end disagrees with the germline gene, perhaps due to a read error. This chain uses TRBV12-3 or TRBV12-4 with TRBJ2-4; D is perhaps TRBD1 or TRBD2 (5 bases each). CDR3 length equals 12 residues. The chain's CDR3 is CASSFSPGRQFF. CDR3 bases: TGTGCCAGCAGTTTTAGTCCGGGACGGCAGTTTTTC.

The V gene is TRBV6-1, the J gene TRBJ1-6; TRBD1 agrees at 8 bases. The CDR3 has 13 amino acids. Looked up from germline, CDR1 is MNHNS and CDR2 is SASEGT. Losses at the gene ends were 7 bases for V and 8 bases for J; bases not matched to a gene: 4. CDR3 DNA: TGTGCCAGCACGCGACAGGGGTATTCACCCCTCCACTTT. Translation gives CASTRQGYSPLHF.

The chain employs TRBV11-1 and TRBJ2-2; a weak D match, TRBD1 (6 bases). Trimming cost V 2 bases and J 6 bases, with 22 bases left between them. The CDR3 runs to 18 residues. CDR1 is SGHAT and CDR2 is FQDESV in the germline V gene (reference sequence). The CDR3 region has the DNA TGTGCCAGCAGCTTAACGGGACACGCTAGTCCAGGGGCCGGGGAGCTGTTTTTT. Encoded protein: CASSLTGHASPGAGELFF.

This clonotype was picked up a small number of times. The V and J genes are TRBV21-1 and TRBJ2-1; the table's D call TRBD2 went unverified against the DNA. TRBV21-1 is an annotated pseudogene. The CDR3 length is 15 residues. The CDR3 spells CASSKRGLRFNEQFF. DNA of the CDR3: TGTGCCAGCAGCAAACGTGGACTTAGATTCAATGAGCAGTTCTTC.

This clonotype was seen more than once but under ten times. The J gene is TRBJ2-6, the V gene TRBV7-2; D is tentatively TRBD1 or TRBD2 (5 bases each). The V and J ends lost 4 bases and 1 base respectively, with 8 bases between them. Germline-derived CDR1 and CDR2 are SGHTA and FQGNSA. This CDR3 is built from 15 residues. The CDR3 sequence is CASSSGPSGANVLTF. CDR3 coding DNA: TGTGCCAGCAGCTCGGGACCTTCTGGGGCCAACGTCCTGACTTTC.

This chain connects TRBV6-5 to TRBJ2-1; 9 nucleotides align to TRBD2. V lost 0 bases and J lost 9; bases outside the gene matches: 9. The CDR3 consists of 16 residues. Germline V gene sequence: CDR1 MNHEY, CDR2 SVGAGI. The CDR3 loop is CASSYSTSGSWGEQFF. The CDR3 nucleotides read TGTGCCAGCAGTTACTCGACTAGCGGCAGTTGGGGTGAGCAGTTCTTC.

The genes are TRBV19 and TRBJ1-1, with D perhaps matching TRBD1 (5 bases). The length of the CDR3 is 15 residues. The germline V gene has CDR1 LNHDA and CDR2 SQIVND (reference sequence). Trimming removed 6 bases from V and 3 bases from J, with 17 bases in between. CDR3 sequence (DNA): TGTGCCAGTAGATTCGCAGGGAATTTGCACACTGAAGCTTTCTTT. Its protein is CASRFAGNLHTEAFF.

This chain uses TRBV3-1 with TRBJ2-1; the D gene is possibly TRBD2 (6 bases). The CDR3 is 14 residues long. Germline CDR1 reads LGHDT; CDR2 reads YNNKEL (reference sequence). The germline V and J ends were trimmed by 3 bases and 7 bases, with 13 bases remaining between them. The CDR3 DNA sequence: TGTGCCAGCAGCCAGCCCGGGAGTAGGAATGAGCAGTTCTTC. Protein product: CASSQPGSRNEQFF.

This clonotype was recorded many times. The V and J genes are TRBV20-1 and TRBJ2-4; D may be TRBD1 or TRBD2 (7 bases each). This CDR3 spans 14 amino acids. Germline CDR1 reads DFQATT; CDR2 reads SNEGSKA (reference sequence). The germline V and J ends were trimmed by 3 bases and 9 bases, with 18 bases remaining between them. DNA of the CDR3: TGCAGTGCTAGTATACAGGGGAGGGTCGGCATTCAGTACTTC. Protein product: CSASIQGRVGIQYF.

There are many counts of this clonotype. The genes are TRBV29-1 and TRBJ2-1; 9 bases line up with TRBD1. Unmatched junction bases numbered 13, after V lost 8 bases and J lost 2 bases. The CDR3 is 16 residues long. Looked up from germline, CDR1 is SQVTM and CDR2 is ANQGSEA. CDR3 sequence (DNA): TGCAGCTTACGAGATACAGGGGGCGCAGCCTACAATGAGCAGTTCTTC. It specifies CSLRDTGGAAYNEQFF.

The gene calls are TRBV2 and TRBJ2-7, with D perhaps TRBD2 (6 bases). The CDR3 sequence is 14 residues long. Germline lookup yields CDR1 SNHLY and CDR2 FYNNEI. Trimming left V 7 bases short and J 4 bases short, with 17 bases between. Here the CDR3 reads CASTDTGGSYEQYF. DNA of the CDR3: TGTGCCAGCACGGACACCGGGGGTTCTTACGAGCAGTACTTC.

Only a few counts were recorded for this clonotype. The chain recombines TRBV10-2 with TRBJ2-7, with D perhaps matching TRBD1 (5 bases). Trimming stripped 4 bases from V and 3 bases from J, with 22 bases between. The CDR3 has 17 residues. The germline V gene encodes CDR1 WSHSY and CDR2 SAAADI. In nucleotides, the CDR3 is TGCGCCAGCAGTGTAGGGTCTTCAGGGCAGAGGAACTACGAGCAGTACTTC. Its translation: CASSVGSSGQRNYEQYF.

In its sample, this clonotype was seen a few times. This chain joins TRBV12-3 or TRBV12-4 and TRBJ2-5, with TRBD2 identical over 7 bases. Germline trimming cut 8 bases from V and 5 bases from J; bases unmatched to any gene: 11. The CDR3 runs to 14 residues. Here the CDR3 reads CASCPLGGFETQYF. CDR3 DNA: TGTGCCAGCTGTCCACTGGGGGGGTTTGAGACCCAGTACTTC.

This clonotype has just a few counts. The gene calls are TRBV4-3 and TRBJ1-2, with 8 bases matching TRBD1. Germline loops: CDR1 LGHNA, CDR2 YSLEER. V was pared by 3 bases and J by 5 bases, with 8 bases of the junction left unmatched. The CDR3 consists of 15 residues. This CDR3 reads CASSQGRGPGYGYTF. CDR3 nucleotide sequence: TGCGCCAGCAGCCAGGGCAGGGGGCCTGGATATGGCTACACCTTC.

The sample holds many counts of this clonotype. As DNA, the CDR3 is TGTGCCAGCAGCTCACCACCCGGACTAGCTGCCGAGACCCAGTACTTC. Translated: CASSSPPGLAAETQYF. The genes are TRBV5-5 and TRBJ2-5, with 8 bases matching TRBD2. Germline trimming cut 3 bases from V and 5 bases from J; bases unmatched to any gene: 12. Per germline, CDR1 SGHKS and CDR2 YYEKEE (reference sequence). This CDR3 spans 16 amino acids.

This clonotype was counted many times. This rearrangement joins TRBV20-1 to TRBJ2-2, with 7 positions matching TRBD2. This CDR3 is 15 amino acids long. CDR1 DFQATT and CDR2 SNEGSKA come from the germline V gene (reference sequence). Germline trimming cut 5 bases from V and 1 base from J; bases unmatched to any gene: 7. The DNA for the CDR3 is TGCAGTGCTCCAGGCGGGGGAAAGAACACCGGGGAGCTGTTTTTT. Encoded protein: CSAPGGGKNTGELFF.

This chain uses TRBV30 with TRBJ1-5, with D perhaps matching TRBD1 (5 bases). Trimming removed 5 bases from V and 5 bases from J, with 13 bases in between. CDR1 and CDR2 (germline): GTSNPN, SVGIG (reference sequence). The CDR3 consists of 13 residues. The DNA for the CDR3 is TGTGCCTGGGGGACCTCCGAGCATCAGCCCCAGCATTTT. Amino acids: CAWGTSEHQPQHF.

This clonotype was counted a few times. V usage is TRBV6-1 and J usage is TRBJ2-5; TRBD2 agrees at 9 bases. The CDR3 sequence is 13 residues long. Germline V CDR1 and CDR2: MNHNS, SASEGT. V shed 8 bases, J shed 5 bases, and the junction held 6 bases outside the gene matches. CDR3 residues: CASRSGSSETQYF. The CDR3 DNA reads as TGTGCCAGCCGTAGCGGGAGCTCGGAGACCCAGTACTTC.

This clonotype came up a few times. The chain couples TRBV6-5 to TRBJ2-7; D not certain. CDR3 length: 15 amino acids. CDR1 is MNHEY, CDR2 SVGAGI, per germline. Trimming shortened V by 4 bases and J by 1 base, and 14 bases separated the two germline ends. The CDR3 protein is CASSFLVGSSYEQYF. As DNA, the CDR3 is TGTGCCAGCAGTTTTTTGGTAGGAAGTTCCTACGAGCAGTACTTC.

This clonotype was seen more than once but under ten times. The chain links TRBV6-5 to TRBJ1-1; D ambiguous. Germline values: CDR1 MNHEY, CDR2 SVGAGI. The CDR3 consists of 13 residues. The ends were cut back, 4 bases at V and 3 bases at J, with 9 bases in the middle. In nucleotides, the CDR3 is TGTGCCAGCAGTTCGGGCACGTACACTGAAGCTTTCTTT. Translation: CASSSGTYTEAFF.

This clonotype has just a few counts. The V call is TRBV24-1, the J call TRBJ2-3; TRBD2 is a possible D gene (7 bases). V was shortened by 4 bases and J by 6 bases, with 16 bases between the two germline ends. The germline V gene has CDR1 KGHDR and CDR2 SFDVKD. The CDR3 runs to 15 residues. CDR3 DNA: TGTGCCACCAGTGACACAAGGGGGGGTTCGGATACGCAGTATTTT. Translated, it gives CATSDTRGGSDTQYF.

The gene calls are TRBV6-2 or TRBV6-3 and TRBJ2-7, with 10 nucleotides matching TRBD2. The CDR3 runs 16 residues. The J segment lost 6 bases and the V segment lost 0 bases, leaving 8 bases of the junction unmatched. Germline V gene lookup returns CDR1 MNHEY and CDR2 SVGEGT. This CDR3 reads CASSYSTSGRAFEQYF. The CDR3 DNA reads TGTGCCAGCAGTTACTCGACAAGCGGGAGGGCCTTCGAGCAGTACTTC.

This clonotype was seen only a few times. The J gene is TRBJ2-5, the V gene TRBV30; no clear D gene. The CDR3 loop spans 12 amino acids. Trimming removed 2 bases from V and 2 bases from J, with 6 bases in between. Germline lookup yields CDR1 GTSNPN and CDR2 SVGIG (reference sequence). The CDR3: CAWSRQQETQYF. The CDR3 region has the DNA TGTGCCTGGAGTCGGCAGCAAGAGACCCAGTACTTC.

In this sample, this clonotype turned up a few times. The germline gene is not matched at one end of the junction; a read error may be the cause. The genes are TRBV2 and TRBJ2-1, with D possibly being TRBD1 or TRBD2 (5 bases each). This CDR3 has 13 residues. Looked up from germline, CDR1 is SNHLY and CDR2 is FYNNEI. This chain's CDR3 is CASSEGPYDEQFF. The CDR3 DNA reads TGTGCCAGCAGTGAGGGACCCTACGATGAGCAGTTCTTC.

This clonotype has more than one count but fewer than ten. V is TRBV20-1 and J is TRBJ2-7; a weak D match, TRBD1 (5 bases). Germline V CDR1 and CDR2: DFQATT, SNEGSKA (reference sequence). Trimming took off 5 bases at V and 0 bases at J, with 11 bases between the two ends. The CDR3 runs 13 residues. DNA for the CDR3: TGCAGTGCTGTGCAGGGCCCCTCCTACGAGCAGTACTTC. Translating gives CSAVQGPSYEQYF.